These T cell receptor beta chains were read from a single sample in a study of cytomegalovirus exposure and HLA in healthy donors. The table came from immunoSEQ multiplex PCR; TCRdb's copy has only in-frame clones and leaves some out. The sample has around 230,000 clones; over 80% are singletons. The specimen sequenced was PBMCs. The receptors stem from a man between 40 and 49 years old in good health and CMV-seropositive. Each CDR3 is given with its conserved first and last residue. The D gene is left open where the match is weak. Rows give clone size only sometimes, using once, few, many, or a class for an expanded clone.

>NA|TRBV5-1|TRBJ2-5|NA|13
TGCGCCAGCAGCTTCAGGGTTCAAGAGACCCAGTACTTC
CASSFRVQETQYF
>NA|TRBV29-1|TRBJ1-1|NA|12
TGCAGCGTTCGGGGCGGGGCGGCTGAAGCTTTCTTT
CSVRGGAAEAFF
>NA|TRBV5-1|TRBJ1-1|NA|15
TGCGCCAGCAGCCTCACCGCGGGGGGGAACACTGAAGCTTTCTTT
CASSLTAGGNTEAFF
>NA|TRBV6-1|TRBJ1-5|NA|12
TGTGCCAGCAGGGACCCAGGGCAGCCCCAGCATTTT
CASRDPGQPQHF
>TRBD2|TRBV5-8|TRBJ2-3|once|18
TGTGCCAGCAGCTTGACTCCCCTAGCGGGAGGGCTCGGGGCTACGCAGTATTTT
CASSLTPLAGGLGATQYF
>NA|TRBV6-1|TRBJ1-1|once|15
TGTGCCAGCATTCAAAGAGCGGGCAGGGAAGGTGAAGCTTTCTTT
CASIQRAGREGEAFF
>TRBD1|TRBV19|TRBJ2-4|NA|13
TGTGCCAGCGGACAGGGGATGGGAAACATTCAGTACTTC
CASGQGMGNIQYF
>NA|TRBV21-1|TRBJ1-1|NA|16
TGTGCCAGCAGCAAGGGACAGGGAGGACAGAACACTGAAGCTTTCTTT
CASSKGQGGQNTEAFF
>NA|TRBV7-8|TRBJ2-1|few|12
TGTGCCAGCAGCTTACTACTTGATGAGCAGTTCTTC
CASSLLLDEQFF
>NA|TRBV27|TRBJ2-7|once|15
TGTGCCAGCAGCGCCGTAGACAATCTCTCCTACGAGCAGTACTTC
CASSAVDNLSYEQYF
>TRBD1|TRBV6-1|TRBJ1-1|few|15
TGTGCCAGCAGCGCACTTGGACAGGGGAGCACTGAAGCTTTCTTT
CASSALGQGSTEAFF
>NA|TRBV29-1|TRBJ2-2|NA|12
TGCAGCGTTGTAGTACTTACCGGGGAGCTGTTTTTT
CSVVVLTGELFF
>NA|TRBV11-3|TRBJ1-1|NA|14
TGTGCCAGCAGCTTCCCAGGGTTTACCACTGAAGCTTTCTTT
CASSFPGFTTEAFF
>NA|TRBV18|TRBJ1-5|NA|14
TGTGCCAGCTCACCAGTGACAGCCGATCAGCCCCAGCATTTT
CASSPVTADQPQHF
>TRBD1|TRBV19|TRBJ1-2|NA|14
TGTGCCAGTAGTGTGACAGGGGTAGACTATGGCTACACCTTC
CASSVTGVDYGYTF
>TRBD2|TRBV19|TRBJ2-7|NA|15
TGTGCCAGTAGTATTCTGGCGGGAGACGGCTACGAGCAGTACTTC
CASSILAGDGYEQYF
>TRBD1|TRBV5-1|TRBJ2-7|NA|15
TGCGCCAGCAGCCTGGGACCGGGACAGACCTACGAGCAGTACTTC
CASSLGPGQTYEQYF
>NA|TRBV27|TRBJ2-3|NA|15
TGTGCCAGCAGTTTTCGCCCCGGGTCCCCAGATACGCAGTATTTT
CASSFRPGSPDTQYF
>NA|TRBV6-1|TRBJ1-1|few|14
TGTGCCAGCAACCCTTACGGCAGGGGCACTGAAGCTTTCTTT
CASNPYGRGTEAFF
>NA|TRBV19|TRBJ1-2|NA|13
TGTGCCAGTAGTAGCCCTGGGGGGGGTGGCTACACCTTC
CASSSPGGGGYTF
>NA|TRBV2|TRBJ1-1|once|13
TGTGCCAGCACTATAGTTCTAGACACTGAAGCTTTCTTT
CASTIVLDTEAFF
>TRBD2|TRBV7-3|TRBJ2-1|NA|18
TGTGCCAGCAGCTTAACGGCCCCTCGGGTAGCGGGAGGAAATGAGCAGTTCTTC
CASSLTAPRVAGGNEQFF
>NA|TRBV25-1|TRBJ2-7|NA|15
TGTGCCAGCAGTGGCCGGGACTTTAACTCCTACGAGCAGTACTTC
CASSGRDFNSYEQYF
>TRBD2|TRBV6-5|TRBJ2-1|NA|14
TGTGCCAGCAGTCCTAGCGGAGCCTACAATGAGCAGTTCTTC
CASSPSGAYNEQFF
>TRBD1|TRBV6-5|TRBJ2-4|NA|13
TGTGCCAGCCTCGCCCCAGGGGGTGGCATTCAGTACTTC
CASLAPGGGIQYF
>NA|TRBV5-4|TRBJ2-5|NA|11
TGTGCCAGCAGCTCCGAGGGGACCCAGTACTTC
CASSSEGTQYF